Listed here is a single TCR beta chain. Its antigen is undetermined. This CDR3 spans 14 amino acids. Germline values: CDR1 SGHDT, CDR2 YYEEEE. After removal of 2 bases from V and 7 bases from J, the junction contained 3 bases not matched to a gene. Synthesis of TCR cDNA relied on 5'RACE template switching, which attached a universal primer site and UMIs. TCRdb re-analysed the 5' RACE reads in MiXCR, keeping a single row per CDR3 protein. This sample has about 130,000 distinct CDR3 sequences; about 8.8% occur once, and the top ten carry under 40%. This entry belongs to a study of T cells after yellow fever vaccination. Study-wide findings and caveats: FACS-sorted repertoires might harbor abundant contaminating clonotypes from the bulk population.

The chain links TRBV5-6 to TRBJ1-6; 7 nucleotides line up with TRBD1. The sample here was CD8+ T cells sorted from PBMCs, taken on the day of the yellow fever booster vaccination. The clonotype was recovered from a young man who received the YFV17D yellow fever vaccine. In nucleotides, the CDR3 is TGTGCCAGCAGCTTACAGGGGTCAAATTCACCCCTCCACTTT. It translates to CASSLQGSNSPLHF.